The source of this T cell receptor (beta chain) is a study of pediatric ulcerative colitis. Method: immunoSEQ multiplex PCR; TCRdb's copy keeps in-frame clones and lacks some. Altogether about 12,000 clones are present, roughly three quarters being singletons, with the ten largest covering approximately 4.2%. One to two pinch biopsies were taken from the rectum during colonoscopy. V was pared by 3 bases and J by 4 bases, with 15 bases between. Per germline, CDR1 MNHEY and CDR2 SVGAGI. This CDR3 contains 15 residues. The sequence derives from a boy aged 10-17 years who was a control in a study of pediatric ulcerative colitis. This chain connects TRBV6-5 to TRBJ2-5; the D gene is possibly TRBD1 (6 bases). Source material: gut tissue. The chain's CDR3 is CASSYQGRRGETQYF. CDR3 DNA sequence: TGTGCCAGCAGTTATCAGGGGCGCAGGGGAGAGACCCAGTACTTC.